This TCR beta chain appears in the sequencing data of a study of blood T cell repertoires in COVID-19 (dated by TCRdb to about 2020). At the level of the whole study: Samples covering the acute and convalescent phases of COVID-19 were provided by collaborators in the United States, Italy and Spain. Nearly every sample came with metadata listing a de-identified subject ID, COVID-19 status, age in years and sex. The prospective study material was composed of cDNA or gDNA derived from T cells, B-cell-depleted T cells, or PBMCs. Subjects who had been exposed to COVID-19, were actively infected with it, or had recovered from it provided the deeply sampled blood TCRbeta repertoires that made up the dataset. The repertoires were released in a freely available public database intended as a resource for research on the immune response to SARS-CoV-2. The samples were drawn from two sources: the first 160 participants of the ongoing ImmuneRACE study, and 1,254 subjects contributed by 6 global collaborators. Where available, HLA class I and class II types were taken from metadata supplied by the sample provider and were not determined by assay-based typing.

The investigation overall reported the following: Clinical and demographic metadata were provided uncurated, with the amount varying by source and participant.

Concerning this clone: This clone's antigen is unknown. Base qualities are not at hand, and no much larger clone is one base apart.

Each collaborating institution followed its own protocols to collect whole blood in K2EDTA tubes. For TCRbeta analysis, collaborator samples were shipped as frozen whole blood, as isolated PBMCs, or as DNA extracted from either sample type. TCRbeta CDR3 regions were amplified from genomic DNA by means of the immunoSEQ Assay, a bias-controlled multiplex PCR. On the study's bioinformatics: Within the assay, amplification of reference gene primers was used to estimate how many nucleated cells each sample contained. To quantify the absolute abundance of each unique TCRbeta CDR3 rearrangement, sequence reads were collapsed and filtered. For each sample, productive Simpson clonality was calculated by taking the square root of Simpson's diversity index across productive rearrangements. As stored in TCRdb, this immuneACCESS dataset retains in-frame rearrangements with V and J assigned. A fraction of the clones does not appear; measured against another copy, unresolved V genes explain less than half of the discrepancy, and the remainder lacks a known reason. That table is the source of V, J and clone size, and D and trimming were worked out from the DNA. The sample profile shows about 45,000 clones; roughly nine tenths of them were found once. Of the sample, 6.2% falls within the top ten clones.

Measured from the cysteine to the phenylalanine, the CDR3 is 14 residues long. Just the 42-base CDR3 DNA is kept, in frame starting at base 1. V gives up 1 base and J gives up 9 bases, and the segment between their germline ends measures 13 bases. CDR1 and CDR2 are read off the germline V gene as SGHAT and FQNNGV. The V and J segments used are TRBV11-2 and TRBJ2-1; TRBD1 is a weak D gene call, 6 bases matching. This TCR was sampled from a human donor in a cohort sampled during active COVID-19. The specimen was peripheral blood. The sequenced DNA: TGTGCCAGCAGCTTAGGCTCAACAGGGATTGAGCAGTTCTTC. This codes for CASSLGSTGIEQFF.